One sample yielded the 23 T cell receptor beta chains listed below, sequenced in a study of vaccination effects on CD4 cells after COVID-19. Their target antigens are unknown. Culturing for more than 9 days preceded CD4+ T cell isolation. Either the BNT162b2 or mRNA-1273 vaccine was given to participants in two doses. Repertoires were generated with immunoSEQ multiplex PCR, while TCRdb's copy carries only in-frame clones and drops some. The sample includes 30,000 to 35,000 clones, 74% of them seen just once. The sequences come from CD4+ T cells from PBMCs cultured without peptide, collected after COVID-19 vaccination. The receptors were sampled from a human donor who received a COVID-19 vaccine.

Written as DNA, the CDR3 is TGCGCCAGCATCCGCTCCCAGTCTGGTACTGAAGAGACCCAGTACTTC. Protein sequence: CASIRSQSGTEETQYF. The chain is built from TRBV23-1 and TRBJ2-5; D call uncertain. TRBV23-1 is an open reading frame, and its role is uncertain. Trimming left V 7 bases short and J 3 bases short, with 21 bases between. There are 16 residues in the CDR3.

This chain uses TRBV4-2 with TRBJ2-2; D gene unclear. CDR3 length: 18 residues. Per germline, CDR1 LGHNA and CDR2 YNFKEQ. V was trimmed by 0 bases and J by 0 bases, leaving 14 bases between them. The DNA of the CDR3 is TGTGCCAGCAGCCAAGATATAGGTTCTCCCACGAACACCGGGGAGCTGTTTTTT. It is translated as CASSQDIGSPTNTGELFF.

This clone has more than one count but fewer than ten. The rearrangement uses TRBV27 and TRBJ2-6, with 10 bases fitting TRBD1. The CDR3 is 16 residues long. The germline V gene encodes CDR1 MNHEY and CDR2 SMNVEV (reference sequence). The ends lost 5 bases at V and 2 bases at J; junction bases unmatched: 3. CDR3 sequence reads: CASSLGQGAGANVLTF. For the CDR3, the DNA is TGTGCCAGCAGTCTAGGACAGGGGGCTGGGGCCAACGTCCTGACTTTC.

The genes are TRBV1 and TRBJ2-5. TRBV1 is listed as a pseudogene. The CDR3 has 17 amino acids. CDR3 in DNA: TGCACCAGCAGCCTCAGGGAAAGGGAGAAGGGACAAGAGACCCAGTACTTC. It yields the protein CTSSLREREKGQETQYF.

The V call is TRBV28, the J call TRBJ2-7; TRBD1 aligns across 9 bases. Germline CDR1 and CDR2: MDHEN and SYDVKM. The CDR3 is 19 amino acids. The ends lost 7 bases at V and 2 bases at J; junction bases unmatched: 21. CDR3 DNA sequence: TGTGCCAGCATTCCCATACTTCGCCCGGGACAGGGAGTTGCCTACGAGCAGTACTTC. This encodes CASIPILRPGQGVAYEQYF.

The chain recombines TRBV27 with TRBJ1-5; 10 bases line up with TRBD1. Unmatched junction bases numbered 10, after V lost 4 bases and J lost 7 bases. CDR3 size: 16 residues. CDR1 MNHEY and CDR2 SMNVEV come from the germline V gene (reference sequence). The CDR3 loop reads CASSSRTGGGGQPQHF. The CDR3 DNA follows: TGTGCCAGCAGTTCCAGGACAGGGGGAGGCGGGCAGCCCCAGCATTTT.

The chain has TRBV4-3 and TRBJ1-3; weak D call: TRBD1 (6 bases). The CDR3 loop spans 15 amino acids. The germline gives CDR1 LGHNA, CDR2 YSLEER. The germline V and J ends were trimmed by 0 bases and 3 bases, with 9 bases remaining between them. CDR3 nucleotide sequence: TGCGCCAGCAGCCAAGAGGGGGGGCTTGGAAACACCATATATTTT. Its protein product is CASSQEGGLGNTIYF.

The rearrangement links TRBV30 to TRBJ1-4; a possible D gene is TRBD1 (6 bases). This CDR3 is 16 amino acids long. Trimming shortened V by 0 bases and J by 4 bases, and 15 bases separated the two germline ends. CDR1 is GTSNPN, CDR2 SVGIG, per germline (reference sequence). CDR3 bases: TGTGCCTGGAGTGTACTTGGGGGGCATGTTAATGAAAAACTGTTTTTT. As protein: CAWSVLGGHVNEKLFF.

This clone was seen only a few times. This chain links TRBV5-8 with TRBJ2-3, with unresolved D. This CDR3 has 13 residues. In germline, CDR1 is SGHTS, CDR2 YDEGEE. The V gene lost 5 bases and the J gene lost 2 bases, with 9 bases spanning the gap. CDR3 sequence (DNA): TGTGCCAGCAGGGGGTCCTTCACAGATACGCAGTATTTT. Its translation: CASRGSFTDTQYF.

The chain links TRBV7-2 to TRBJ1-2, with D tentatively TRBD1 (6 bases). The length of the CDR3 is 14 residues. The germline V gene encodes CDR1 SGHTA and CDR2 FQGNSA. Trimming cost V 5 bases and J 4 bases, with 14 bases left between them. In DNA form, the CDR3 reads TGTGCCAGCAGCCTCCCGACAGGAAGCTATGGCTACACCTTC. This sequence encodes CASSLPTGSYGYTF.

The J gene is TRBJ1-2, the V gene TRBV5-4; D is possibly TRBD1 (5 bases). Trimming took off 6 bases at V and 4 bases at J, with 13 bases between the two ends. This CDR3 has 13 amino acids. Germline assignment: CDR1 SGHNT and CDR2 YYREEE (reference sequence). CDR3 loop: CASTQQEIYGYTF. Written as DNA, the CDR3 is TGTGCCAGCACCCAACAGGAGATCTATGGCTACACCTTC.

The CDR3 reads CATSRDNRVGYGYTF. The DNA of the CDR3 is TGTGCCACCAGCAGAGATAACAGGGTTGGTTATGGCTACACCTTC. The gene calls are TRBV15 and TRBJ1-2; possibly TRBD1 for D (6 bases). The ends were cut back, 0 bases at V and 5 bases at J, with 13 bases in the middle. The CDR3 extends over 15 amino acids. The germline gives CDR1 LNHNV, CDR2 YYDKDF (reference sequence).

The rearrangement uses TRBV6-2 or TRBV6-3 and TRBJ1-6, with unresolved D. The CDR3 runs to 16 residues. Germline V CDR1 and CDR2: MNHEY, SVGEGT. The V gene lost 4 bases and the J gene lost 2 bases, with 12 bases spanning the gap. This chain's CDR3 is CASSSGDGTYNSPLHF. In DNA form, the CDR3 reads TGTGCCAGCAGTTCCGGTGACGGGACCTATAATTCACCCCTCCACTTT.

The rearrangement joins TRBV7-9 to TRBJ1-1; a possible D gene is TRBD1 (6 bases). Germline lookup yields CDR1 SEHNR and CDR2 FQNEAQ (reference sequence). Trimming cost V 7 bases and J 1 base, with 19 bases left between them. This CDR3 contains 16 residues. The CDR3 loop reads CASTIPGGAENTEAFF. CDR3 DNA sequence: TGTGCCAGCACCATACCCGGGGGCGCGGAGAACACTGAAGCTTTCTTT.

The V call is TRBV5-5, the J call TRBJ1-1, with D perhaps matching TRBD1 (5 bases). Per germline, CDR1 SGHKS and CDR2 YYEKEE (reference sequence). The CDR3 extends over 15 amino acids. The ends were cut back, 4 bases at V and 3 bases at J, with 16 bases in the middle. The CDR3 DNA is TGTGCCAGCAGCCTTGGGGCTTCTGGGCACACTGAAGCTTTCTTT. The encoded protein is CASSLGASGHTEAFF.

The chain combines TRBV28 with TRBJ2-7; D unresolved. The CDR3 runs 14 residues. Looked up from germline, CDR1 is MDHEN and CDR2 is SYDVKM. Trimming left V 1 base short and J 1 base short, with 8 bases between. CDR3 DNA sequence: TGTGCCAGCAGTTTATATTCAGGTTCCTACGAGCAGTACTTC. It specifies CASSLYSGSYEQYF.

This chain links TRBV19 with TRBJ1-6; TRBD1 aligns across 9 bases. This CDR3 comprises 15 residues. Trimming removed 6 bases from V and 10 bases from J; junction bases left unmatched: 10. Germline V gene lookup returns CDR1 LNHDA and CDR2 SQIVND (reference sequence). The CDR3 DNA reads TGTGCCAGTAGCCTAGAGGGACAGGGATCCTCACCCCTCCACTTT. This translates into CASSLEGQGSSPLHF.

V usage is TRBV7-9 and J usage is TRBJ1-4; 7 bases are shared with TRBD1. The V gene's germline CDR1 is SEHNR and CDR2 FQNEAQ (reference sequence). The CDR3 is 14 amino acids. V shed 7 bases, J shed 9 bases, and the junction held 11 bases outside the gene matches. The CDR3 bases are TGTGCCAGCACAAAAGGGGGCGCTACCCAAAAACTGTTTTTT. It translates to CASTKGGATQKLFF.

The chain has TRBV7-8 and TRBJ1-5, with 8 positions matching TRBD1. The CDR3 has 16 residues. CDR1 and CDR2 from the germline V gene are SGHVS and FQNEAQ. The V and J ends lost 2 bases and 2 bases, in that order; junction bases with no gene match: 5. The CDR3 DNA is TGTGCCAGCAGCTTATCAGGGGGCGGGGGCAATCAGCCCCAGCATTTT. Amino acids: CASSLSGGGGNQPQHF.

This clone came up a few times. This chain connects TRBV3-1 (or the pseudogene TRBV3-2) to TRBJ1-2; the match to TRBD1 covers 8 bases. V was clipped by 5 bases and J by 8 bases; unmatched bases: 13. The CDR3 is 15 residues long. CDR1 is LGHDT, CDR2 YNNKEL, per germline (reference sequence). CDR3 region: CASSFSTGQGKGYTF. The CDR3 nucleotides are TGTGCCAGCAGCTTTAGTACAGGACAGGGAAAAGGCTACACCTTC.

This clone has a handful of counts. V is TRBV12-3 or TRBV12-4 and J is TRBJ1-2; TRBD1 agrees at 10 bases. The V and J ends lost 3 bases and 8 bases, in that order; junction bases with no gene match: 3. The CDR3 is 13 residues long. The CDR3 loop is CASSLDRGIGYTF. The CDR3 region has the DNA TGTGCCAGCAGTTTGGACAGGGGGATCGGCTACACCTTC.

The V call is TRBV27, the J call TRBJ1-2; D is unresolved. CDR3 length equals 13 residues. V gave up 5 bases and J gave up 3 bases, with 10 bases separating them. CDR1 is MNHEY and CDR2 is SMNVEV in the germline V gene (reference sequence). The CDR3 loop is CASSPRGDYGYTF. CDR3 bases: TGTGCCAGCAGTCCCCGGGGTGACTATGGCTACACCTTC.

The rearrangement links TRBV15 to TRBJ1-1, with TRBD1 as a possible D gene (5 bases). Germline V gives CDR1 LNHNV, CDR2 YYDKDF (reference sequence). There are 12 residues in the CDR3. Trimming left V 5 bases short and J 5 bases short, with 9 bases between. The CDR3 DNA sequence: TGTGCCACCAGCGCAGGGCGGACTGAAGCTTTCTTT. Residues: CATSAGRTEAFF.